This T cell receptor beta chain originates from a study of tumor and adjacent non-tumor tissue in lung cancer. The library came from three nested PCR rounds adapted from ARM-PCR protocols. TCRdb reprocessed the multiplex PCR reads via MiXCR and lists one record per CDR3 protein. The sample consists of 60,000 to 85,000 distinct CDR3 sequences, 73% of them appearing once. Study-wide points: Tumor repertoires had a smaller top 100 clone share than normal lung.

With regard to this clonotype: No antigen is known for it. The CDR3 does not close with the conserved phenylalanine or tryptophan, likely indicating a read error.

No cell sorting was done before RNA was extracted from the tissue. The CDR3 sequence is 12 residues long. Trimming pared 2 bases from V and 3 bases from J, leaving 3 bases between. CDR1 SGHNT and CDR2 YENEEA come from the germline V gene. Material for sequencing was lung tumor tissue. This clonotype was obtained from a man aged 55 to 70 with non-small cell lung cancer. The rearrangement links TRBV11-3 to TRBJ2-3; no reliable D call. The CDR3 loop is CASSLHTDTQYN. CDR3 bases: TGTGCCAGCAGCTTACATACAGATACGCAGTATAAT.